The T cell receptor beta chain under discussion was sequenced for a study of blood T cell repertoires in COVID-19. This clone occurred once. Per the authors' pipeline: Quantification of nucleated cells was approximated via reference gene primer amplification. Repertoires were generated with immunoSEQ multiplex PCR, while TCRdb's copy carries only in-frame clones and drops some. The V and J calls and clone size are taken from that table; D and trimming were inferred from the DNA. The table lists under 200,000 clones, 84% of them singletons. Trimming took 5 bases from V and 3 from J; bases not matched to a gene: 7. Germline V gene sequence: CDR1 SGHTS, CDR2 YDEGEE. The CDR3 sequence is 15 residues long.

V and J are TRBV5-8 and TRBJ1-4, with TRBD1 identical over 7 bases. This sequence was found in a man aged 18 to 35 with active or convalescent COVID-19. Sequencing was done on a sample of peripheral blood. The CDR3 nucleotides are TGTGCCAGCAGTCGTGTGGGACAGCCTAATGAAAAACTGTTTTTT. Translating it yields CASSRVGQPNEKLFF. The full variable domain, its missing parts supplied by reference TRBV5-8 and TRBJ1-4, is EAGVTQSPTHLIKTRGQQATLRCSPISGHTSVYWYQQALGLGLQFLLWYDEGEERNRGNFPPRFSGRQFPNYSSELNVNALELEDSALYLCASSRVGQPNEKLFFGSGTQLSVL.